The rows below give T cell receptor beta chains drawn from one sample of a study of CD8+CD57+ T cells in acquired aplastic anemia. TCRdb redid the calling of the reads with MiXCR, one entry per CDR3 protein. In the table there are some 180,000 distinct CDR3 sequences, roughly half of which are singletons. Sequences were obtained from sorted CD4+, CD8+, or CD8+CD57+ T cells (not recorded which) from PBMCs. These receptors were taken from a human donor in good health. Both conserved end residues are part of each CDR3. Each record gives: V gene, D gene, clone size, J gene, CDR3 protein, CDR3 DNA. D genes are given only for firm matches. Only part of the rows carry a size: once, few, many, or a class if the clone is expanded.

V gene: TRBV12-3/TRBV12-4; D gene: TRBD1; clone size: NA; J gene: TRBJ2-7; CDR3 protein: CASSSPTGGVYEQYF; CDR3 DNA: TGTGCCAGCAGTTCCCCTACAGGGGGTGTCTACGAGCAGTACTTC
V gene: TRBV13; D gene: TRBD2; clone size: NA; J gene: TRBJ2-5; CDR3 protein: CASSYTGTSGETQYF; CDR3 DNA: TGTGCCAGCAGCTACACCGGGACTAGCGGGGAGACCCAGTACTTC
V gene: TRBV7-9; D gene: TRBD1; clone size: many; J gene: TRBJ1-1; CDR3 protein: CASSSRTGTNTEAFF; CDR3 DNA: TGTGCCAGCAGCTCCAGGACAGGGACGAACACTGAAGCTTTCTTT
V gene: TRBV12-3/TRBV12-4; D gene: TRBD2; clone size: NA; J gene: TRBJ2-6; CDR3 protein: CASSLALRRGRGANVLTF; CDR3 DNA: TGTGCCAGCAGTTTAGCGCTAAGGCGGGGGAGAGGGGCCAACGTCCTGACTTTC
V gene: TRBV10-3; D gene: NA; clone size: NA; J gene: TRBJ1-5; CDR3 protein: CAISEVGESQPQHF; CDR3 DNA: TGTGCCATCAGTGAGGTGGGGGAAAGTCAGCCCCAGCATTTT
V gene: TRBV5-5; D gene: NA; clone size: many; J gene: TRBJ2-5; CDR3 protein: CASSSVTGEETQYF; CDR3 DNA: TGTGCCAGCAGCTCAGTGACAGGAGAAGAGACCCAGTACTTC
V gene: TRBV5-4; D gene: NA; clone size: NA; J gene: TRBJ2-5; CDR3 protein: CASSRGQTETQYF; CDR3 DNA: TGTGCCAGCAGCAGAGGACAGACGGAGACCCAGTACTTC
V gene: TRBV28; D gene: NA; clone size: many; J gene: TRBJ1-2; CDR3 protein: CASSYHDGYTF; CDR3 DNA: TGTGCCAGCAGTTATCACGATGGCTACACCTTC
V gene: TRBV20-1; D gene: TRBD1; clone size: NA; J gene: TRBJ2-7; CDR3 protein: CSANPGQGAKEQYF; CDR3 DNA: TGCAGTGCTAATCCGGGACAGGGGGCGAAAGAGCAGTACTTC
V gene: TRBV5-5; D gene: NA; clone size: many; J gene: TRBJ2-7; CDR3 protein: CASRRAGQYYEQYF; CDR3 DNA: TGTGCCAGCAGACGGGCGGGACAGTACTACGAGCAGTACTTC
V gene: TRBV5-1; D gene: TRBD1; clone size: few; J gene: TRBJ2-3; CDR3 protein: CASSLPSGQGGADTQYF; CDR3 DNA: TGCGCCAGCAGCCTACCCTCCGGACAGGGGGGAGCAGATACGCAGTATTTT
V gene: TRBV29-1; D gene: NA; clone size: NA; J gene: TRBJ1-2; CDR3 protein: CSVQGYDYGYTF; CDR3 DNA: TGCAGCGTACAGGGCTACGACTATGGCTACACCTTC
V gene: TRBV20-1; D gene: TRBD2; clone size: NA; J gene: TRBJ2-7; CDR3 protein: CSARRTSGGYEQYF; CDR3 DNA: TGCAGTGCTAGGAGGACTAGCGGGGGCTACGAGCAGTACTTC
V gene: TRBV9; D gene: TRBD1; clone size: many; J gene: TRBJ2-7; CDR3 protein: CASSRTGGHEQYF; CDR3 DNA: TGTGCCAGCAGCAGGACAGGGGGCCACGAGCAGTACTTC